These 7 T cell receptor beta chains came from one sample sequenced in a study of siplizumab effects on memory and regulatory T cells. Method: immunoSEQ multiplex PCR; TCRdb's copy keeps in-frame clones and lacks some. This sample has tens of thousands of clones, with roughly 97% found just once. The sample taken for sequencing was naive CD4+ T cells sorted from blood. The receptor set was obtained from a human donor in good health.

V usage is TRBV10-3 and J usage is TRBJ2-3; TRBD2 matches at 12 bases. Germline V gene sequence: CDR1 ENHRY, CDR2 SYGVKD. Trimming removed 6 bases from V and 6 bases from J; junction bases left unmatched: 7. There are 15 residues in the CDR3. The CDR3 protein is CAIRLAGGGVDTQYF. CDR3 in DNA: TGTGCCATCAGGCTAGCGGGGGGGGGCGTGGATACGCAGTATTTT.

In nucleotides, the CDR3 is TGTGCCAGCTCACAACAGAGGGAGACTGAAGCTTTCTTT. Amino acid sequence: CASSQQRETEAFF. The chain links TRBV18 to TRBJ1-1, with D hard to call. Between the trimmed V and J ends, which lost 4 bases and 5 bases, there was a span of 11 bases. The germline gives CDR1 KGHSH, CDR2 LQKENI. CDR3 length equals 13 residues.

The CDR3: CASSQDRSLQRYEQYF. In DNA, the CDR3 is TGTGCCAGCAGCCAAGACCGCTCCCTCCAGCGATACGAGCAGTACTTC. The chain joins TRBV4-2 to TRBJ2-5; D gene uncertain. Judging by the DNA end, TRBJ2-7 fits better; the J call may be wrong. Per germline, CDR1 LGHNA and CDR2 YNFKEQ. The CDR3 runs to 16 residues.

This chain joins TRBV19 and TRBJ1-1; 7 nucleotides align to TRBD1. The germline V gene encodes CDR1 LNHDA and CDR2 SQIVND (reference sequence). The CDR3 contains 13 residues. Trimming removed 4 bases from V and 5 bases from J; junction bases left unmatched: 4. The CDR3 loop is CASSRQTGTEAFF. CDR3 DNA sequence: TGTGCCAGTAGTAGACAGACAGGGACTGAAGCTTTCTTT.

The V call is TRBV4-2, the J call TRBJ2-7, with D perhaps given as TRBD1 or TRBD2 (5 bases each). Germline CDR1 is LGHNA and CDR2 is YNFKEQ. V lost 0 bases and J lost 3, with 12 bases in between. The CDR3 sequence is 15 residues long. CDR3 region: CASSQEEGRDYEQYF. CDR3 bases: TGTGCCAGCAGCCAAGAAGAGGGACGGGACTACGAGCAGTACTTC.

As concerns this clone: The same CDR3 is also encoded by other DNA sequences in this sample. The rearrangement links TRBV7-3 to TRBJ2-5; D is unresolved. The CDR3 has 13 amino acids. The V gene's germline CDR1 is SGHTA and CDR2 FQGTGA. Trimming cost V 8 bases and J 2 bases, with 12 bases left between them. CDR3 protein: CASSLSRQETQYF. The CDR3 DNA reads TGTGCCAGCTCACTTTCGCGGCAAGAGACCCAGTACTTC.

V and J are TRBV9 and TRBJ1-1; no firm D call. V lost 0 bases and J 13 bases, leaving 16 bases between the germline ends. Germline-derived CDR1 and CDR2 are SGDLS and YYNGEE. This CDR3 spans 13 amino acids. The CDR3 loop reads CASSVEGPPRVFF. For the CDR3, the DNA is TGTGCCAGCAGCGTAGAAGGCCCCCCGAGAGTTTTCTTT.